The 29 T cell receptor beta chains given below trace back to one sample, sequenced in a study of shared clonotypes between healthy human individuals. TCRdb's copy holds only in-frame clones and misses some; the assay was immunoSEQ multiplex PCR. The sample consists of about 1.9 million clones, roughly 95% of them appearing once. Naive CD8 cells were CD45RO-negative, positively selected for CCR7, excluding terminally differentiated effector memory CD45RA+ cells. The sample taken for sequencing was naive CD8+ T cells from PBMCs. The receptors shown here come from a man younger than 30 in good health. Some clones in this sample may be carry-over from other donors' samples.

Concerning this clone itself: This sample includes further DNA sequences coding for the same CDR3. The rearrangement uses TRBV11-2 and TRBJ2-7; the D is unclear. The CDR3 is 13 amino acids. CDR1 and CDR2 from the germline V gene are SGHAT and FQNNGV. Between the trimmed V and J ends, which lost 2 bases and 0 bases, there was a span of 5 bases. The CDR3 loop is CASSLSLSYEQYF. DNA for the CDR3: TGTGCCAGCAGCTTATCTCTCTCCTACGAGCAGTACTTC.

V is TRBV6-1 and J is TRBJ2-1, with 12 positions matching TRBD1. V dropped 3 bases and J dropped 0; count of bases not matched to a gene: 6. The CDR3 contains 18 residues. The germline V gene has CDR1 MNHNS and CDR2 SASEGT. In DNA form, the CDR3 reads TGTGCCAGCAGTGACGGGACAGGGGGCATGGGCTCCTACAATGAGCAGTTCTTC. Amino acids: CASSDGTGGMGSYNEQFF.

This chain uses TRBV4-3 with TRBJ2-5; a possible D gene is TRBD1 (6 bases). The V gene's germline CDR1 is LGHNA and CDR2 YSLEER. The CDR3 covers 17 residues. V dropped 0 bases and J dropped 1 base, with 15 bases sitting between them. The CDR3 protein is CASSQEGWGRAQETQYF. CDR3 coding DNA: TGCGCCAGCAGCCAAGAGGGGTGGGGGCGCGCCCAAGAGACCCAGTACTTC.

This chain uses TRBV14 with TRBJ2-5; D gene ambiguous. The germline V and J ends were trimmed by 1 base and 4 bases, with 13 bases remaining between them. CDR1 and CDR2 from the germline V gene are SGHDN and FVKESK. This CDR3 region has 15 residues. CDR3 loop: CASSQVSALGETQYF. In DNA form, the CDR3 reads TGTGCCAGCAGCCAAGTATCAGCTTTAGGAGAGACCCAGTACTTC.

This clone was recorded once. Other nucleotide sequences in the sample specify the same CDR3. This chain links TRBV7-8 with TRBJ2-7, with 9 bases identical to TRBD2. Germline lookup yields CDR1 SGHVS and CDR2 FQNEAQ. V shed 9 bases and J 2 bases; nucleotides not matched to a gene: 5. The CDR3 extends over 13 amino acids. The CDR3 DNA reads as TGTGCCAGTAAGCGGGAGGATACCTACGAGCAGTACTTC. Translated: CASKREDTYEQYF. The full variable domain, its missing parts supplied by reference TRBV7-8 and TRBJ2-7, is GAGVSQSPRYKVAKRGQDVALRCDPISGHVSLFWYQQALGQGPEFLTYFQNEAQLDKSGLPSDRFFAERPEGSVSTLKIQRTQQEDSAVYLCASKREDTYEQYFGPGTRLTVT.

The V call is TRBV5-6, the J call TRBJ1-1; TRBD1 is a possible D gene (6 bases). Germline assignment: CDR1 SGHDT and CDR2 YYEEEE. Trimming stripped 3 bases from V and 2 bases from J, with 8 bases between. This CDR3 has 13 residues. For the CDR3, the DNA is TGTGCCAGCAGCTGGACAGCTAACACTGAAGCTTTCTTT. Translation gives CASSWTANTEAFF.

This clone was observed a few times. This rearrangement joins TRBV6-5 to TRBJ1-5; D may be TRBD1 (5 bases). Germline CDR1 reads MNHEY; CDR2 reads SVGAGI. Trimming removed 2 bases at V and 7 bases at J, with 18 bases between. This CDR3 contains 16 residues. The CDR3 protein is CASSYRGPIIGQPQHF. Here the CDR3 DNA reads TGTGCCAGCAGTTACCGGGGCCCAATAATCGGACAGCCCCAGCATTTT.

The chain employs TRBV5-1 and TRBJ2-7; 9 positions match TRBD1. J was trimmed by 3 bases and V by 0 bases; bases with no gene match: 7. From germline, CDR1 is SGHRS and CDR2 YFSETQ. The CDR3 sequence is 16 residues long. DNA of the CDR3: TGCGCCAGCAGCTTGGCCTCAAGGGACAGGGTCTACGAGCAGTACTTC. Protein: CASSLASRDRVYEQYF.

The chain couples TRBV10-3 to TRBJ1-2; D unresolved. CDR3 length: 14 residues. Per germline, CDR1 ENHRY and CDR2 SYGVKD. V lost 3 bases, J lost 2 bases, and 10 bases lay in between. The CDR3 loop reads CAISEEGLNYGYTF. The DNA of the CDR3 is TGTGCCATCAGTGAAGAGGGTTTGAACTATGGCTACACCTTC.

The J gene is TRBJ1-1, the V gene TRBV28, with 9 nucleotides matching TRBD1. Trimming took 1 base from V and 4 from J; bases not matched to a gene: 16. CDR1 MDHEN and CDR2 SYDVKM come from the germline V gene. The CDR3 totals 19 residues. The CDR3 bases are TGTGCCAGCAGTTTATCGCTCGGAGGAGACAGGGGGGGGCGCACTGAAGCTTTCTTT. Residues: CASSLSLGGDRGGRTEAFF.

The chain employs TRBV20-1 and TRBJ1-1; the match to TRBD1 covers 7 bases. V was pared by 7 bases and J by 11 bases, with 7 bases of the junction left unmatched. The CDR3 has 10 residues. Germline CDR1 and CDR2: DFQATT and SNEGSKA (reference sequence). CDR3 nucleotide sequence: TGCAGTGGTTGGGACAGTCGGGCTTTCTTT. This sequence encodes CSGWDSRAFF.

In this sample, this clone turned up once. The CDR3 spells CASSPPLYYEQYF. CDR3 bases: TGTGCCAGCAGCCCCCCCCTCTACTACGAGCAGTACTTC. V is TRBV7-9 and J is TRBJ2-7; the D is unclear. Trimming removed 5 bases from V and 3 bases from J, with 11 bases in between. The CDR3 is made up of 13 amino acids. Germline CDR1 is SEHNR and CDR2 is FQNEAQ (reference sequence).

This clone showed up just once. The chain is built from TRBV30 and TRBJ2-1; the match to TRBD2 covers 9 bases. CDR3 length equals 16 residues. Germline assignment: CDR1 GTSNPN and CDR2 SVGIG (reference sequence). Trimming cost V 3 bases and J 4 bases; bases outside gene matches: 10. The CDR3 here is CAWSTVAGEYYNEQFF. CDR3 in DNA: TGTGCCTGGAGCACCGTAGCGGGAGAATATTACAATGAGCAGTTCTTC.

The J gene is TRBJ1-1, the V gene TRBV27; D is ambiguous. The CDR3 loop spans 16 amino acids. Between the trimmed V and J ends, which lost 7 bases and 6 bases, there was a span of 24 bases. Looked up from germline, CDR1 is MNHEY and CDR2 is SMNVEV (reference sequence). CDR3 in amino acids: CASKSRLEYLKAEAFF. DNA of the CDR3: TGTGCCAGCAAAAGCAGACTGGAGTACTTAAAGGCTGAAGCTTTCTTT.

The gene calls are TRBV9 and TRBJ2-5, with 14 positions matching TRBD2. Trimming cost V 3 bases and J 0 bases; bases outside gene matches: 1. Germline assignment: CDR1 SGDLS and CDR2 YYNGEE. This CDR3 is 16 amino acids long. CDR3 nucleotide sequence: TGTGCCAGCAGCGGGGGACTAGCGGGGGACCAAGAGACCCAGTACTTC. Residues: CASSGGLAGDQETQYF.

The genes are TRBV28 and TRBJ1-5; 7 bases are shared with TRBD1. Per germline, CDR1 MDHEN and CDR2 SYDVKM. With 6 bases clipped from V and 4 bases from J, the junction kept 6 bases outside the gene matches. The CDR3 totals 14 residues. The CDR3 spells CASSRDRLNQPQHF. The CDR3 region has the DNA TGTGCCAGCAGCAGGGACAGACTTAATCAGCCCCAGCATTTT.

V gene TRBV6-5 combines with J gene TRBJ2-2; D tentatively reads TRBD1 or TRBD2 (5 bases each). Trimming cost V 8 bases and J 3 bases, with 10 bases left between them. CDR1 is MNHEY and CDR2 is SVGAGI in the germline V gene. CDR3 length: 13 residues. The CDR3 here is CASGGAYTGELFF. The CDR3 DNA follows: TGTGCCAGCGGGGGTGCTTACACCGGGGAGCTGTTTTTT.

The genes are TRBV9 and TRBJ1-1; no reliable D call. CDR3 length: 15 residues. The ends were cut back, 0 bases at V and 3 bases at J, with 12 bases in the middle. CDR1 is SGDLS, CDR2 YYNGEE, per germline. The CDR3 DNA reads as TGTGCCAGCAGCGTAGGTAAAGCGTCCTACACTGAAGCTTTCTTT. Translated, it gives CASSVGKASYTEAFF.

V gene TRBV27 combines with J gene TRBJ2-7; TRBD2 is a possible D gene (6 bases). Germline V lookup: CDR1 MNHEY, CDR2 SMNVEV (reference sequence). Between the trimmed V and J ends, which lost 4 bases and 2 bases, there was a span of 15 bases. CDR3 length: 15 residues. The CDR3 is CASSSPQRAPYEQYF. The DNA for the CDR3 is TGTGCCAGCAGTTCCCCCCAGCGGGCGCCCTACGAGCAGTACTTC.

The chain links TRBV4-1 to TRBJ2-3; no definite D call. Trimming stripped 1 base from V and 11 bases from J, with 16 bases between. Germline assignment: CDR1 MGHRA and CDR2 YSYEKL. The CDR3 is 14 residues long. CDR3 in DNA: TGCGCCAGCAGCCAAGGGTACCCCGCCTTAGGGCAGTATTTT. Its translation is CASSQGYPALGQYF.

This clone has a single count. This chain joins TRBV7-3 and TRBJ2-3; D not resolved. Per the germline V gene, CDR1 is SGHTA and CDR2 is FQGTGA. Trimming stripped 2 bases from V and 2 bases from J, with 5 bases between. The CDR3 is 13 amino acids. This chain's CDR3 is CASSLFATDTQYF. Written as DNA, the CDR3 is TGTGCCAGCAGCTTATTTGCCACAGATACGCAGTATTTT.

The chain combines TRBV7-9 with TRBJ2-5, with TRBD2 matching over 14 bases. V lost 5 bases and J lost 3; bases outside the gene matches: 5. The CDR3 is 16 amino acids. Germline V gives CDR1 SEHNR, CDR2 FQNEAQ (reference sequence). The CDR3, as DNA: TGTGCCAGCAGCAGAAAGGGACTAGCGGGGGAAGAGACCCAGTACTTC. This codes for CASSRKGLAGEETQYF.

Here the CDR3 reads CASSLYAGQRGETQYF. The CDR3 region has the DNA TGTGCCAGCAGTTTATACGCGGGCCAAAGGGGAGAGACCCAGTACTTC. The chain uses TRBV28 and TRBJ2-5, with D perhaps assigned TRBD1 or TRBD2 (5 bases each). Germline V CDR1 and CDR2: MDHEN, SYDVKM. The germline V and J ends were trimmed by 1 base and 4 bases, with 16 bases remaining between them. This CDR3 comprises 16 residues.

Of note for this clone: The same CDR3 can be traced to other DNA sequences in this sample. The CDR3 DNA is TGTGCCAGCAGTTTAGGTGCTGGTGGCCCCGGCAATGAGCAGTTCTTC. Protein product: CASSLGAGGPGNEQFF. The chain has TRBV27 and TRBJ2-1; D remains unclear. The V end was cut by 2 bases, the J end by 6 bases, with 17 bases between. This CDR3 spans 16 amino acids. CDR1 MNHEY and CDR2 SMNVEV come from the germline V gene (reference sequence).

The rearrangement uses TRBV27 and TRBJ2-5, with 7 bases identical to TRBD1. Germline CDR1 reads MNHEY; CDR2 reads SMNVEV (reference sequence). Unmatched junction bases numbered 10, after V lost 5 bases and J lost 7 bases. The CDR3 has 14 residues. This CDR3 is CASSPPDRERTQYF. DNA of the CDR3: TGTGCCAGCAGTCCCCCAGACAGGGAACGGACCCAGTACTTC.

CDR3 nucleotide sequence: TGTGCCAGCAGCTTCGGCAGGGCTTCAACCGGGGAGCTGTTTTTT. Residues: CASSFGRASTGELFF. The genes are TRBV5-4 and TRBJ2-2, with a weak D call TRBD1 (5 bases). The CDR3 has 15 residues. From germline, CDR1 is SGHNT and CDR2 YYREEE (reference sequence). V was clipped by 2 bases and J by 5 bases, with 13 bases between them.

The rearrangement uses TRBV15 and TRBJ2-7; TRBD1 aligns across 9 bases. Trimming cost V 4 bases and J 6 bases; bases outside gene matches: 16. Germline V CDR1 and CDR2: LNHNV, YYDKDF (reference sequence). This CDR3 comprises 17 residues. The CDR3 region is CATSIFDLGQGRSEQYF. Here the CDR3 DNA reads TGTGCCACCAGCATCTTTGATTTGGGACAGGGTAGATCCGAGCAGTACTTC.

The chain joins TRBV27 to TRBJ1-1; a possible D gene is TRBD1 (5 bases). CDR1 is MNHEY and CDR2 is SMNVEV in the germline V gene (reference sequence). The CDR3 sequence is 17 residues long. Trimming took 10 bases from V and 2 from J, leaving 26 bases between them. The CDR3 DNA reads as TGTGCCAATCCGGCCCCCCCTAGGGGCCGGAGTAACACTGAAGCTTTCTTT. It translates to CANPAPPRGRSNTEAFF.

Concerning this clone: A read error may account for a junction end that differs from germline. The rearrangement joins TRBV5-3 to TRBJ1-4, with TRBD1 identical over 9 bases. TRBV5-3 counts as an open reading frame of uncertain function. The CDR3 consists of 18 residues. Here the CDR3 reads CARSLIGRWDRAKEKLFF. The CDR3 nucleotides read TGTGCCAGAAGCTTAATAGGCCGGTGGGACAGGGCTAAGGAAAAACTGTTTTTT.